The rows below give T cell receptor beta chains drawn from one sample of a study of T-cell reconstitution after alpha-beta-depleted transplantation in children. One entry per CDR3 protein, called by TCRdb with MiXCR from the PCR reads. The sample carries some 200,000 distinct CDR3 sequences, 5.5% to 7% recorded once. The sample was PBMCs, taken before TCRalphabeta/CD19-depleted stem cell transplant. The origin of the receptors is a boy aged 2 to 10 with acute lymphoblastic leukemia, due to receive a stem cell transplant. CDR3s include the opening cysteine and the closing phenylalanine or tryptophan. Fields, in order: J gene, clone size, D gene, V gene, CDR3 protein, CDR3 DNA. The D gene is left open where the match is weak. Some rows mark clone size as missing; the rest say once, few, many or name a class of expanded clone.

j_gene: TRBJ2-2; abundance: many; d_gene: TRBD1; v_gene: TRBV6-4; CDR3aa: CASSPQGQKKTGELFF; CDR3nt: TGTGCCAGCAGCCCACAGGGACAGAAAAAAACCGGGGAGCTGTTTTTT
j_gene: TRBJ2-7; abundance: many; d_gene: .; v_gene: TRBV20-1; CDR3aa: CSAQLTGTGGYEQYF; CDR3nt: TGCAGTGCTCAGCTTACCGGGACCGGCGGGTACGAGCAGTACTTC
j_gene: TRBJ2-5; abundance: many; d_gene: .; v_gene: TRBV29-1; CDR3aa: CSVPDGLTVEFETQYF; CDR3nt: TGCAGCGTTCCTGACGGCCTGACAGTGGAGTTCGAGACCCAGTACTTC
j_gene: TRBJ2-7; abundance: few; d_gene: .; v_gene: TRBV10-2; CDR3aa: CASSPSQGMGEQYF; CDR3nt: TGCGCCAGCAGCCCCAGTCAGGGGATGGGCGAGCAGTACTTC
j_gene: TRBJ2-1; abundance: many; d_gene: TRBD2; v_gene: TRBV2; CDR3aa: CASSDSGLAGAEQFF; CDR3nt: TGTGCCAGCAGCGACTCTGGACTAGCGGGAGCTGAGCAGTTCTTC
j_gene: TRBJ2-7; abundance: many; d_gene: .; v_gene: TRBV9; CDR3aa: CASSQRTYDYEQYF; CDR3nt: TGTGCCAGCAGCCAGAGGACATATGACTACGAGCAGTACTTC
j_gene: TRBJ2-3; abundance: many; d_gene: TRBD1; v_gene: TRBV28; CDR3aa: CASSSPRDRVFPDTQYF; CDR3nt: TGTGCCAGCAGTTCGCCGAGGGACAGGGTGTTCCCAGATACGCAGTATTTT
j_gene: TRBJ2-5; abundance: .; d_gene: .; v_gene: TRBV2; CDR3aa: CASSEEGLETQYF; CDR3nt: TGTGCCAGCTCCGAAGAGGGGCTGGAGACCCAGTACTTC
j_gene: TRBJ1-5; abundance: few; d_gene: .; v_gene: TRBV4-3; CDR3aa: CASSQESHISRGYSNQPQHF; CDR3nt: TGCGCCAGCAGCCAAGAATCGCACATCTCACGCGGGTATAGCAATCAGCCCCAGCATTTT
j_gene: TRBJ1-1; abundance: many; d_gene: .; v_gene: TRBV4-2; CDR3aa: CASSQEIRGRNTEAFF; CDR3nt: TGTGCCAGCAGCCAAGAAATCCGGGGGCGGAACACTGAAGCTTTCTTT
j_gene: TRBJ2-7; abundance: many; d_gene: TRBD2; v_gene: TRBV20-1; CDR3aa: CSARTSTSAESYEQYF; CDR3nt: TGCAGTGCTAGGACTAGCACCTCGGCCGAATCCTACGAGCAGTACTTC
j_gene: TRBJ2-1; abundance: .; d_gene: TRBD1; v_gene: TRBV25-1; CDR3aa: CASSEPGTGDNEQFF; CDR3nt: TGTGCCAGCAGTGAACCTGGGACAGGGGACAATGAGCAGTTCTTC
j_gene: TRBJ1-5; abundance: .; d_gene: .; v_gene: TRBV29-1; CDR3aa: CSLAGGSNQPQHF; CDR3nt: TGCAGCCTTGCGGGGGGTAGCAATCAGCCCCAGCATTTT
j_gene: TRBJ1-1; abundance: .; d_gene: .; v_gene: TRBV5-4; CDR3aa: CASSLGIRCFF; CDR3nt: TGTGCCAGCAGCTTGGGGATCCGCTGCTTCTTT
j_gene: TRBJ1-5; abundance: few; d_gene: .; v_gene: TRBV27; CDR3aa: CASQSGGSNQPQHF; CDR3nt: TGTGCCAGCCAGTCCGGTGGTAGCAATCAGCCCCAGCATTTT
j_gene: TRBJ1-1; abundance: .; d_gene: .; v_gene: TRBV12-3/TRBV12-4; CDR3aa: CASSPPPGTEAFF; CDR3nt: TGTGCCAGCAGTCCCCCCCCTGGGACTGAAGCTTTCTTT
j_gene: TRBJ1-1; abundance: .; d_gene: .; v_gene: TRBV7-2; CDR3aa: CASSIGYSAGNTEAFF; CDR3nt: TGTGCCAGCAGCATAGGTTATTCGGCGGGGAACACTGAAGCTTTCTTT
j_gene: TRBJ1-2; abundance: .; d_gene: .; v_gene: TRBV11-2; CDR3aa: CASSLGVGRSTANYGYTF; CDR3nt: TGTGCCAGCAGCTTGGGGGTAGGCAGATCCACGGCTAACTATGGCTACACCTTC
j_gene: TRBJ2-7; abundance: many; d_gene: .; v_gene: TRBV12-5; CDR3aa: CASGLQGEGYEQYF; CDR3nt: TGTGCTAGTGGTTTGCAGGGAGAGGGCTACGAGCAGTACTTC
j_gene: TRBJ1-3; abundance: .; d_gene: .; v_gene: TRBV11-2; CDR3aa: CTIWATLMQGARSGNTIYF; CDR3nt: TGTACCATCTGGGCAACACTAATGCAGGGAGCCCGCTCTGGAAACACCATATATTTT
j_gene: TRBJ2-2; abundance: many; d_gene: TRBD1; v_gene: TRBV6-5; CDR3aa: CASSYFGQATGELFF; CDR3nt: TGTGCCAGCAGTTACTTTGGACAGGCAACCGGGGAGCTGTTTTTT
j_gene: TRBJ2-1; abundance: many; d_gene: .; v_gene: TRBV20-1; CDR3aa: CSARVQGKVYNEQFF; CDR3nt: TGCAGTGCTAGAGTTCAGGGAAAGGTTTACAATGAGCAGTTCTTC
j_gene: TRBJ1-2; abundance: few; d_gene: .; v_gene: TRBV20-1; CDR3aa: CSAFVEGYTF; CDR3nt: TGCAGTGCGTTCGTGGAGGGCTACACCTTC
j_gene: TRBJ2-3; abundance: .; d_gene: TRBD2; v_gene: TRBV20-1; CDR3aa: CRAQPGLALGDTQYF; CDR3nt: TGCAGAGCGCAACCGGGACTAGCTTTGGGAGATACGCAGTATTTT